The clone carrying this T cell receptor beta chain has only one observation. Antigen specificity is unknown. The data are from a study of CD8+ T cells in alopecia areata. Study background: A regimen of oral tofacitinib, 5 to 10 mg twice daily, was given to treated patients.

As part of sample collection, lesional scalp punch biopsies and peripheral blood were taken from alopecia areata patients. Isolation of CD4+ and CD8+ T cells from PBMCs was achieved by sorting. Findings of the study overall: When scalp samples are sequenced, resident alphabeta T cells of normal skin are also captured.

Extracted RNA was reverse transcribed, and the resulting cDNA served as sequencing template. Sequenced by immunoSEQ multiplex PCR; TCRdb stores in-frame clones only, minus some. The sample lists 150,000 or so clones; 40% to 50% were seen once. After removal of 4 bases from V and 2 bases from J, the junction contained 6 bases not matched to a gene. The germline gives CDR1 SQVTM, CDR2 ANQGSEA. The CDR3 extends over 15 amino acids. Sequences were obtained from CD4+ T cells sorted from blood. This clonotype originated in a human donor with alopecia areata. J is TRBJ2-3 and V is TRBV29-1, with 10 bases identical to TRBD2. CDR3 in DNA: TGCAGCGTTGTTCGGACTAGCGGTTTCACAGATACGCAGTATTTT. This encodes CSVVRTSGFTDTQYF.